This T cell receptor (beta chain) was sequenced for a study of graft-versus-host responses after intestinal transplantation. Study-level findings and limits: Maximum circulating GvH clone levels tracked with early post-transplant HvG decreases. GvH clones appeared in recipient marrow, some first in ileum or blood.

Sequencing used immunoSEQ multiplex PCR; TCRdb keeps in-frame clones, though not all of them. The sample comprises tens of thousands of clones, over 75% of which are singletons, and less than 0.45% rests with the top ten. After removal of 4 bases from V and 2 bases from J, the junction contained 4 bases not matched to a gene. The CDR3 extends over 14 amino acids. The germline V gene has CDR1 MDHEN and CDR2 SYDVKM. As to this clone: Its antigen is unknown.

V gene TRBV28 combines with J gene TRBJ1-2; 7 bases line up with TRBD1. Sequences were derived from unstimulated CD4+ T cells sorted from spleen or lymph node cells, sampled before transplant. The receptor's source is a human donor who was the organ donor for an intestinal transplant. CDR3 region: CASSSLGQNYGYTF. DNA of the CDR3: TGTGCCAGCAGTTCCCTGGGACAGAACTATGGCTACACCTTC.